Described below is a single T cell receptor (beta chain) sequence and its context. This record comes from a study of blood T cell repertoires in COVID-19. The germline V and J ends were trimmed by 2 bases and 4 bases, with 9 bases remaining between them. The CDR3 runs 14 residues. CDR1 and CDR2 from the germline V gene are SGHRS and YFSETQ. Sequenced by immunoSEQ multiplex PCR; TCRdb stores in-frame clones only, minus some. The sample shows 22,000 or so clones, roughly 90% of them seen only once. The chain combines TRBV5-1 with TRBJ2-2, with D maybe TRBD2 (7 bases). The TCR originated in a woman aged 60-75 years with active COVID-19. The specimen was peripheral blood. As DNA, the CDR3 is TGCGCCAGCAGCTTTGCGGGGGCCACCGGGGAGCTGTTTTTT. Translating gives CASSFAGATGELFF.